This note documents a single T cell receptor (beta chain) sequence. These data belong to a study of OX40 agonist ivuxolimab in advanced cancers. Background on the study: The drug used for patients, ivuxolimab, was an agonistic anti-OX40 (CD134) antibody.

The CDR3 is made up of 16 amino acids. Germline values: CDR1 MNHEY, CDR2 SVGAGI. Trimming left V 4 bases short and J 0 bases short, with 13 bases between. Profiling relied on immunoSEQ multiplex PCR, and the TCRdb table lists in-frame clones only, not all of them. The sample has 55,000 to 70,000 clones; around four fifths are singletons. The input for sequencing was CD4+ or CD8+ T cells sorted from blood, taken in a trial of the OX40 agonist ivuxolimab. This chain uses TRBV6-5 with TRBJ2-1; no reliable D call. This TCR came from an adult with an advanced solid tumor such as melanoma, head and neck, liver or kidney cancer. CDR3 region: CASSSSLSSSYNEQFF. In DNA, the CDR3 is TGTGCCAGCAGTTCATCCCTCTCTAGCTCCTACAATGAGCAGTTCTTC.